Detailed here is one TCR beta chain. The entry originates in a study of T cell responses to AZD1222 COVID-19 vaccine. The CDR3 sequence is 13 residues long. Looked up from germline, CDR1 is GTSNPN and CDR2 is SVGIG (reference sequence). The V end was cut by 0 bases, the J end by 2 bases, with 8 bases between. This table comes from immunoSEQ multiplex PCR, and its TCRdb copy is limited to in-frame clones, with some not included. The sample consists of under 200,000 clones, about nine tenths of them appearing once. The rearrangement links TRBV30 to TRBJ2-7; D gene unclear. The sequence derives from an adult in good health. The specimen was peripheral blood, collected on day 0 of AZD1222 vaccination. CDR3 nucleotides: TGTGCCTGGAGTGTGTCCACTGCCTACGAGCAGTACTTC. As protein: CAWSVSTAYEQYF.